This passage covers 31 T cell receptor beta chains from one sample sequenced in a study of CD8 T cells in Susac syndrome. With random hexamers, reverse transcription was performed on about 0.5 to 1 ug of RNA. TCRdb itself ran the immunoSEQ multiplex PCR reads through MiXCR, one entry per CDR3 protein. Of approximately 130,000 distinct CDR3 sequences in the sample, around nine tenths were seen once. Input material: CD8+ T cells from PBMCs. The source of these receptors is a human donor with multiple sclerosis.

The gene calls are TRBV5-1 and TRBJ1-1; D is uncertain. The V gene lost 3 bases and the J gene lost 11 bases, with 14 bases spanning the gap. The CDR3 spans 12 residues. Germline V gene data show CDR1 as SGHRS and CDR2 as YFSETQ. The CDR3 reads CASSSDLPGAFF. Here the CDR3 DNA reads TGCGCCAGCAGCTCAGACTTACCGGGGGCTTTCTTT.

The J gene is TRBJ1-1, the V gene TRBV24-1, with unresolved D. CDR3 length equals 14 residues. With 4 bases removed from V and 1 base from J, the gap between germline ends came to 9 bases. Per the germline V gene, CDR1 is KGHDR and CDR2 is SFDVKD. CDR3 protein: CATSELEWNTEAFF. The CDR3 DNA follows: TGTGCCACCAGTGAGCTAGAATGGAACACTGAAGCTTTCTTT.

The V gene is TRBV3-1, the J gene TRBJ1-1; 7 nucleotides agree with TRBD1. The CDR3 extends over 15 amino acids. V shed 5 bases and J 5 bases; nucleotides not matched to a gene: 11. Germline CDR1 reads LGHDT; CDR2 reads YNNKEL (reference sequence). DNA of the CDR3: TGTGCCAGCAGCGACTACCTCGACAGGGAAACTGAAGCTTTCTTT. This gives the protein CASSDYLDRETEAFF. Together with reference TRBV3-1 and TRBJ1-1, the CDR3 gives the full variable domain: DTAVSQTPKYLVTQMGNDKSIKCEQNLGHDTMYWYKQDSKKFLKIMFSYNNKELIINETVPNRFSPKSPDKAHLNLHINSLELGDSAVYFCASSDYLDRETEAFFGQGTRLTVV.

This rearrangement joins TRBV11-2 to TRBJ2-7; the D gene is possibly TRBD2 (6 bases). Germline CDR1 is SGHAT and CDR2 is FQNNGV. There are 14 residues in the CDR3. The V end was cut by 5 bases, the J end by 6 bases, with 17 bases between. The CDR3 DNA follows: TGTGCCAGCAGCCTGCATGGAGGGGATTCCGAGCAGTACTTC. As protein: CASSLHGGDSEQYF. Full variable domain (remainder filled in from reference TRBV11-2 and TRBJ2-7): EAGVAQSPRYKIIEKRQSVAFWCNPISGHATLYWYQQILGQGPKLLIQFQNNGVVDDSQLPKDRFSAERLKGVDSTLKIQPAKLEDSAVYLCASSLHGGDSEQYFGPGTRLTVT.

This clonotype showed up just a few times. The CDR3 reads CASSQDLGRLQETQYF. Here the CDR3 DNA reads TGCGCCAGCAGCCAAGACCTCGGCAGGCTTCAAGAGACCCAGTACTTC. The rearrangement joins TRBV4-3 to TRBJ2-5; D not certain. Trimming cost V 0 bases and J 2 bases, with 13 bases left between them. There are 16 residues in the CDR3. CDR1 is LGHNA, CDR2 YSLEER, per germline.

V gene TRBV27 combines with J gene TRBJ2-7; either TRBD1 or TRBD2 may fit D (6 bases each). The germline gives CDR1 MNHEY, CDR2 SMNVEV (reference sequence). The ends were cut back, 10 bases at V and 0 bases at J, with 13 bases in the middle. CDR3 length: 13 amino acids. The CDR3 DNA follows: TGTGCCACCGGAGGGGGGAGCTCCTACGAGCAGTACTTC. Translated: CATGGGSSYEQYF.

The rearrangement uses TRBV27 and TRBJ2-1; TRBD2 aligns across 8 bases. From germline, CDR1 is MNHEY and CDR2 SMNVEV (reference sequence). Trimming took 5 bases from V and 4 from J; bases not matched to a gene: 13. CDR3 length: 17 residues. CDR3 nucleotide sequence: TGTGCCAGCAGTAACCCCCTCCTAGCGGGTTTATACAATGAGCAGTTCTTC. Its protein product is CASSNPLLAGLYNEQFF.

This CDR3 is CASRGTGGTDTQYF. CDR3 in DNA: TGTGCCAGCAGGGGGACCGGCGGCACAGATACGCAGTATTTT. This chain links TRBV2 with TRBJ2-3; the D call may be TRBD1 or TRBD2 (5 bases each). The CDR3 has 14 residues. The germline CDR1 and CDR2 sequences are SNHLY and FYNNEI. With 6 bases removed from V and 1 base from J, the gap between germline ends came to 11 bases.

The DNA for the CDR3 is TGTGCCAGCAGCTTAGAGGTGACTAGCATCTGGAATGAGCAGTTCTTC. Its protein is CASSLEVTSIWNEQFF. The chain employs TRBV7-6 and TRBJ2-1; 7 bases fit TRBD2. The V gene's germline CDR1 is SGHVS and CDR2 FNYEAQ. V shed 1 base and J 7 bases; nucleotides not matched to a gene: 10. The CDR3 covers 16 residues.

The chain employs TRBV28 and TRBJ2-2; TRBD2 aligns across 9 bases. Germline V gene lookup returns CDR1 MDHEN and CDR2 SYDVKM. Trimming removed 3 bases from V and 3 bases from J; junction bases left unmatched: 8. This CDR3 spans 17 amino acids. CDR3 loop: CASSFLKREVYTGELFF. As DNA, the CDR3 is TGTGCCAGCAGTTTCTTGAAGCGGGAGGTTTACACCGGGGAGCTGTTTTTT.

The J gene is TRBJ1-2, the V gene TRBV5-1; D unresolved. The CDR3 runs 12 residues. Germline V gives CDR1 SGHRS, CDR2 YFSETQ. The V end was cut by 0 bases, the J end by 8 bases, with 8 bases between. CDR3 bases: TGCGCCAGCAGCTTGGAAGGGAAGGGCTACACCTTC. Translating it yields CASSLEGKGYTF.

The genes are TRBV28 and TRBJ2-1; weak D call: TRBD1 (7 bases). Trimming took 3 bases from V and 8 from J, leaving 14 bases between them. The CDR3 loop spans 14 amino acids. CDR1 MDHEN and CDR2 SYDVKM come from the germline V gene. In DNA form, the CDR3 reads TGTGCCAGCAGTTTGGAGACAGGGACTTATGAGCAGTTCTTC. It encodes CASSLETGTYEQFF.

This chain connects TRBV12-3 or TRBV12-4 to TRBJ2-3; D is unresolved. The germline V and J ends were trimmed by 8 bases and 5 bases, with 8 bases remaining between them. There are 11 residues in the CDR3. CDR3 sequence: CASFLKDTQYF. DNA of the CDR3: TGTGCCAGCTTTTTAAAAGATACGCAGTATTTT.

J is TRBJ2-7 and V is TRBV12-3 or TRBV12-4; possible D gene TRBD1, 6 bases. V was cut by 5 bases and J by 6 bases, with 11 bases left in between. The CDR3 is 12 residues long. Written as DNA, the CDR3 is TGTGCCAGCAGTGTCGGGGACACCGAGCAGTACTTC. Its translation: CASSVGDTEQYF.

This clonotype came up once. The rearrangement links TRBV27 to TRBJ1-5, with TRBD1 as a possible D gene (6 bases). Trimming pared 2 bases from V and 4 bases from J, leaving 12 bases between. This CDR3 is built from 15 residues. Germline V gene sequence: CDR1 MNHEY, CDR2 SMNVEV (reference sequence). The CDR3 nucleotides read TGTGCCAGCAGTTTAGGCAGGGGTGGAAATCAGCCCCAGCATTTT. This encodes CASSLGRGGNQPQHF.

This clonotype was counted once. This chain joins TRBV27 and TRBJ1-2, with 9 nucleotides matching TRBD1. This CDR3 is built from 17 residues. Germline CDR1 MNHEY, CDR2 SMNVEV (reference sequence). V lost 6 bases and J lost 2; bases outside the gene matches: 13. In DNA, the CDR3 is TGTGCCAGCAGCCGAGGCACAGGGGGCGCCAGGAACTATGGCTACACCTTC. It specifies CASSRGTGGARNYGYTF.

The chain uses TRBV29-1 and TRBJ2-1; D is perhaps TRBD2 (6 bases). This CDR3 spans 13 amino acids. Germline CDR1 and CDR2: SQVTM and ANQGSEA. The germline V and J ends were trimmed by 6 bases and 7 bases, with 16 bases remaining between them. CDR3 amino acids: CSVGTGLTNEQFF. CDR3 nucleotides: TGCAGCGTCGGGACGGGACTCACTAATGAGCAGTTCTTC.

The chain employs TRBV6-6 and TRBJ2-1, with a weak D call TRBD1 (6 bases). Germline values: CDR1 MNHNY, CDR2 SVGAGI (reference sequence). Trimming removed 5 bases at V and 5 bases at J, with 19 bases between. There are 16 residues in the CDR3. CDR3 loop: CASSLPGGLRDNEQFF. Written as DNA, the CDR3 is TGTGCCAGCAGTCTACCTGGGGGCCTAAGAGACAATGAGCAGTTCTTC.

This rearrangement joins TRBV2 to TRBJ1-1, with TRBD1 as a possible D gene (5 bases). Trimming took 6 bases from V and 4 from J, leaving 15 bases between them. The CDR3 is 14 amino acids. Germline V gene lookup returns CDR1 SNHLY and CDR2 FYNNEI. The CDR3 nucleotides read TGTGCCAGCAGCCGGGACGGCATGACCACTGAAGCTTTCTTT. Translating it yields CASSRDGMTTEAFF.

Note on this clonotype: At one boundary the junction diverges from the germline segment, which might be a read error. The rearrangement uses TRBV6-2 or TRBV6-3 and TRBJ2-7, with a possible D match to TRBD2 (5 bases). Germline loops: CDR1 MNHEY, CDR2 SVGEGT. The CDR3 contains 11 residues. The CDR3 DNA reads as TGTGCCAGCAGTGATGGACTCCTTCCAGTTTTC. This codes for CASSDGLLPVF.

The J gene is TRBJ1-3, the V gene TRBV15; 8 positions match TRBD1. This CDR3 has 15 residues. With V trimmed by 9 bases and J by 1 base, 8 bases remained unmatched. Germline V gene lookup returns CDR1 LNHNV and CDR2 YYDKDF (reference sequence). CDR3 region: CATSIQGASGNTIYF. The CDR3 region has the DNA TGTGCCACGAGTATTCAGGGGGCGTCTGGAAACACCATATATTTT.

V and J are TRBV6-1 and TRBJ1-5; D not certain. The CDR3 covers 11 residues. From germline, CDR1 is MNHNS and CDR2 SASEGT. V lost 5 bases and J lost 9, with 8 bases in between. Here the CDR3 DNA reads TGTGCCAGCAGTAGCTCGGGGCCCCAGCATTTT. It translates to CASSSSGPQHF.

The chain combines TRBV12-3 or TRBV12-4 with TRBJ1-4; possibly TRBD1 for D (6 bases). V dropped 7 bases and J dropped 4 bases, with 16 bases sitting between them. The length of the CDR3 is 15 residues. The CDR3 region has the DNA TGTGCCAGCAACGAGGGAGGAGGGGGTAATGAAAAACTGTTTTTT. Amino acids: CASNEGGGGNEKLFF.

V gene TRBV5-4 combines with J gene TRBJ1-1; the match to TRBD1 covers 9 bases. Losses at the gene ends were 2 bases for V and 8 bases for J; bases not matched to a gene: 13. Germline-derived CDR1 and CDR2 are SGHNT and YYREEE (reference sequence). The CDR3 is 16 amino acids. The CDR3: CASSFTTGGADGEAFF. CDR3 in DNA: TGTGCCAGCAGCTTTACTACAGGGGGCGCGGATGGGGAAGCTTTCTTT.

V is TRBV29-1 and J is TRBJ1-1; TRBD1 matches 8 bases. Germline V gene lookup returns CDR1 SQVTM and CDR2 ANQGSEA. This CDR3 is built from 13 residues. The trim removed 7 bases at V and 1 base at J, leaving 5 bases unmatched. In DNA form, the CDR3 reads TGCAGCGCACTCCAGGGGGCGAACACTGAAGCTTTCTTT. It codes for CSALQGANTEAFF.

The rearrangement joins TRBV27 to TRBJ1-2; D is possibly TRBD1 (5 bases). The V gene's germline CDR1 is MNHEY and CDR2 SMNVEV (reference sequence). Between the trimmed V and J ends, which lost 6 bases and 3 bases, there was a span of 11 bases. The CDR3 sequence is 13 residues long. CDR3 sequence: CASRQTADYGYTF. The CDR3 DNA follows: TGTGCCAGCAGGCAGACAGCCGACTATGGCTACACCTTC.

The chain has TRBV20-1 and TRBJ2-7; D might be TRBD1 (6 bases). The length of the CDR3 is 13 residues. V lost 4 bases to trimming and J lost 4 bases, with 14 bases between them. Germline loops: CDR1 DFQATT, CDR2 SNEGSKA (reference sequence). The CDR3: CSATDRYGYEQYF. The CDR3 DNA reads as TGCAGTGCTACCGACAGGTACGGATACGAGCAGTACTTC.

This clonotype was recorded only once. V and J are TRBV30 and TRBJ1-1; tentatively, D is TRBD1 (6 bases). The CDR3 has 12 amino acids. Germline V CDR1 and CDR2: GTSNPN, SVGIG (reference sequence). The germline V and J ends were trimmed by 7 bases and 4 bases, with 13 bases remaining between them. Here the CDR3 reads CALEGGSTEAFF. The CDR3, as DNA: TGTGCCTTGGAGGGGGGTTCCACTGAAGCTTTCTTT.

The CDR3, as DNA: TGTGCCTGGAGCCCTACCGATTATAGCAATCAGCCCCAGCATTTT. It yields the protein CAWSPTDYSNQPQHF. The V gene is TRBV30, the J gene TRBJ1-5; D unresolved. Germline values: CDR1 GTSNPN, CDR2 SVGIG (reference sequence). V shed 3 bases and J shed 0 bases, with 12 bases lying between them. CDR3 length: 15 residues.

V and J are TRBV27 and TRBJ2-3; TRBD1 aligns across 7 bases. There are 14 residues in the CDR3. Germline CDR1 MNHEY, CDR2 SMNVEV (reference sequence). V lost 5 bases and J lost 4; bases outside the gene matches: 6. The CDR3 sequence: CASSTRQGADTQYF. The CDR3 DNA is TGTGCCAGCAGTACTCGCCAGGGGGCAGATACGCAGTATTTT.

The V and J genes are TRBV29-1 and TRBJ2-2; the D gene is possibly TRBD1 (6 bases). Trimming removed 0 bases at V and 5 bases at J, with 7 bases between. CDR3 size: 13 residues. Germline V gives CDR1 SQVTM, CDR2 ANQGSEA. CDR3 nucleotide sequence: TGCAGCGTTGAAGACCAGGGGACCGGGGAGCTGTTTTTT. It specifies CSVEDQGTGELFF.